This T cell receptor (beta chain) was retrieved from a study of blood T cell repertoires in COVID-19. The overall study: COVID-19 samples collected from the United States, Italy and Spain covered acute and convalescent phases. In each case, the material was cDNA or gDNA derived from T cells, B-cell-depleted T cells, or PBMCs.

The ends were cut back, 0 bases at V and 8 bases at J, with 13 bases in the middle. The length of the CDR3 is 14 residues. Looked up from germline, CDR1 is LNHNV and CDR2 is YYDKDF (reference sequence). This clone was seen more than once but under ten times. Original data processing: Amplification from reference gene primers served as the basis for estimated nucleated cell counts. Only in-frame clones appear in the TCRdb table, and some are missing; sequencing was by immunoSEQ multiplex PCR. The V and J calls and clone size were taken over from that table, and D and trimming were inferred from the DNA. The top ten clones hold roughly 16% of a sample with about 74,000 clones, around 82% of them seen once.

The origin of this receptor is a human donor in a cohort sampled during active COVID-19. The V gene is TRBV15, the J gene TRBJ1-2, with D hard to call. Sequencing was carried out using peripheral blood. CDR3 nucleotides: TGTGCCACCAGCAGAGATTTCCCCCCGGGGGGCTACACCTTC. It translates to CATSRDFPPGGYTF.